This is a list of T cell receptor beta chains from one sample in a study of blood T cell repertoires in COVID-19. TCRdb's copy holds only in-frame clones and misses some; the assay was immunoSEQ multiplex PCR. The sample yields hundreds of thousands of clones, around 89% seen once. Input material: PBMCs or T cells enriched from blood (not recorded which). These TCRs come from a young man who had recovered from COVID-19. Both conserved end residues are part of each CDR3. D genes are given only for firm matches. Clone size is shown for a subset of rows, as once, few, many or a class of expanded clone.

d_gene: TRBD2; v_gene: TRBV24-1; abundance: -; j_gene: TRBJ2-3; CDR3nt: TGTGCCACCAGTGATCCGGGACTAGCGACCGCCACAGATACGCAGTATTTT; CDR3aa: CATSDPGLATATDTQYF
d_gene: TRBD1; v_gene: TRBV28; abundance: -; j_gene: TRBJ2-3; CDR3nt: TGTGCCAGCAGTTCGGGACAGGGAGGCACAGATACGCAGTATTTT; CDR3aa: CASSSGQGGTDTQYF
d_gene: -; v_gene: TRBV6-5; abundance: -; j_gene: TRBJ2-7; CDR3nt: TGTGCCAGCAGCTCCCCAGTAGAGCAGTACTTC; CDR3aa: CASSSPVEQYF
d_gene: TRBD1; v_gene: TRBV28; abundance: -; j_gene: TRBJ2-5; CDR3nt: TGTGCCAGCAGTCGGACAGGGGTAAAGGAGACCCAGTACTTC; CDR3aa: CASSRTGVKETQYF
d_gene: TRBD2; v_gene: TRBV3-1/TRBV3-2; abundance: -; j_gene: TRBJ2-5; CDR3nt: TGTGCCAGCAGCCAAGATCTCGCGGGGGGGCGTAAGACCCAGTACTTC; CDR3aa: CASSQDLAGGRKTQYF
d_gene: -; v_gene: TRBV6-1; abundance: -; j_gene: TRBJ1-5; CDR3nt: TGTGCCAGCAGTGAAGCCTGGGGCTCTCTTAATCAGCCCCAGCATTTT; CDR3aa: CASSEAWGSLNQPQHF
d_gene: -; v_gene: TRBV18; abundance: -; j_gene: TRBJ2-7; CDR3nt: TGTGCCAGCTCACCACCGGACAGTGGAACCTACGAGCAGTACTTC; CDR3aa: CASSPPDSGTYEQYF
d_gene: TRBD1; v_gene: TRBV5-6; abundance: once; j_gene: TRBJ1-1; CDR3nt: TGTGCCAGCAGCACCGACAGGGGTGTCACTGAAGCTTTCTTT; CDR3aa: CASSTDRGVTEAFF
d_gene: TRBD1; v_gene: TRBV7-9; abundance: -; j_gene: TRBJ1-6; CDR3nt: TGTGCCAGCAGCTTAGTATTTGGACAGGGGAATAATTCACCCCTCCACTTT; CDR3aa: CASSLVFGQGNNSPLHF
d_gene: -; v_gene: TRBV15; abundance: -; j_gene: TRBJ1-1; CDR3nt: TGTGCCACCAGCAGGCAGGAGAACACTGAAGCTTTCTTT; CDR3aa: CATSRQENTEAFF
d_gene: -; v_gene: TRBV27; abundance: -; j_gene: TRBJ1-2; CDR3nt: TGTGCCAGCTCGGACAGATTCTATGGCTACACCTTC; CDR3aa: CASSDRFYGYTF
d_gene: TRBD2; v_gene: TRBV9; abundance: once; j_gene: TRBJ2-1; CDR3nt: TGTGCCAGCAGCCCAACAGCTAGCGGCTCCTACAATGAGCAGTTCTTC; CDR3aa: CASSPTASGSYNEQFF
d_gene: -; v_gene: TRBV3-1/TRBV3-2; abundance: -; j_gene: TRBJ1-5; CDR3nt: TGTGCCAGCAGCCCCAGCTATCGGGTGGGTAGCAATCAGCCCCAGCATTTT; CDR3aa: CASSPSYRVGSNQPQHF
d_gene: -; v_gene: TRBV2; abundance: -; j_gene: TRBJ2-6; CDR3nt: TGTGCCAGCAGTGTCGGAGGCTCCGGGGCCAACGTCCTGACTTTC; CDR3aa: CASSVGGSGANVLTF
d_gene: -; v_gene: TRBV6-1; abundance: -; j_gene: TRBJ2-7; CDR3nt: TGTGCCAGCAGTGACCAGATATTCTACGAGCAGTACTTC; CDR3aa: CASSDQIFYEQYF
d_gene: -; v_gene: TRBV6-5; abundance: once; j_gene: TRBJ1-3; CDR3nt: TGTGCCAGCAGTTTATGGAGCTCTGGAAACACCATATATTTT; CDR3aa: CASSLWSSGNTIYF
d_gene: -; v_gene: TRBV5-5; abundance: -; j_gene: TRBJ1-1; CDR3nt: TGTGCCAGCAGCTTGATACCCGGCGGCACTGAAGCTTTCTTT; CDR3aa: CASSLIPGGTEAFF
d_gene: -; v_gene: TRBV7-3; abundance: -; j_gene: TRBJ1-6; CDR3nt: TGTGCCAGCAGCTTAAATTCGGGGTCACCCCTCCACTTT; CDR3aa: CASSLNSGSPLHF
d_gene: TRBD1; v_gene: TRBV5-1; abundance: -; j_gene: TRBJ2-5; CDR3nt: TGCGCCAGCAGCATTGGACAGGGACAAGAGACCCAGTACTTC; CDR3aa: CASSIGQGQETQYF
d_gene: TRBD2; v_gene: TRBV9; abundance: -; j_gene: TRBJ2-1; CDR3nt: TGTGCCAGCAGCCCCCAGCGGGGGGGTACCTACAATGAGCAGTTCTTC; CDR3aa: CASSPQRGGTYNEQFF
d_gene: -; v_gene: TRBV24-1; abundance: few; j_gene: TRBJ2-5; CDR3nt: TGTGCCACCAGTGCCACAATTCGAGAGACCCAGTACTTC; CDR3aa: CATSATIRETQYF
d_gene: TRBD1; v_gene: TRBV2; abundance: -; j_gene: TRBJ2-7; CDR3nt: TGTGCCAGCACCGGGACAGGGCACGAGCAGTACTTC; CDR3aa: CASTGTGHEQYF
d_gene: TRBD1; v_gene: TRBV6-5; abundance: -; j_gene: TRBJ1-1; CDR3nt: TGTGCCAGCAGCTCAACAGGGGGGAACACTGAAGCTTTCTTT; CDR3aa: CASSSTGGNTEAFF
d_gene: TRBD1; v_gene: TRBV28; abundance: -; j_gene: TRBJ1-3; CDR3nt: TGTGCCAGCAGTTCGTTCGCAGGGGGCTTAATTATAGCACCAGGCACCATATATTTT; CDR3aa: CASSSFAGGLIIAPGTIYF
d_gene: TRBD2; v_gene: TRBV5-1; abundance: -; j_gene: TRBJ2-7; CDR3nt: TGCGCCAGCAGGTATCTTAGCGGGGATTCCTACGAGCAGTACTTC; CDR3aa: CASRYLSGDSYEQYF
d_gene: -; v_gene: TRBV21-1; abundance: -; j_gene: TRBJ2-1; CDR3nt: TGTGCCAGCATCGCCGGGACTAGCGCGAATAATGAGCAGTTCTTC; CDR3aa: CASIAGTSANNEQFF
d_gene: -; v_gene: TRBV6-5; abundance: -; j_gene: TRBJ2-7; CDR3nt: TGTGCCAGCAGCCGACAGGCTTACGAGCAGTACTTC; CDR3aa: CASSRQAYEQYF
d_gene: TRBD2; v_gene: TRBV19; abundance: -; j_gene: TRBJ2-5; CDR3nt: TGTGCCAGTAGTGCGACTAGCGTTGAGACCCAGTACTTC; CDR3aa: CASSATSVETQYF
d_gene: TRBD2; v_gene: TRBV3-1/TRBV3-2; abundance: -; j_gene: TRBJ2-7; CDR3nt: TGTGCCAGCAGCCAAGGGCTAGCGGGAGGGGAGCAGTACTTC; CDR3aa: CASSQGLAGGEQYF
d_gene: -; v_gene: TRBV7-9; abundance: -; j_gene: TRBJ2-5; CDR3nt: TGTGCCAGCAGCCTCGCTTTGGGAGTGGAGACCCAGTACTTC; CDR3aa: CASSLALGVETQYF
d_gene: TRBD1; v_gene: TRBV27; abundance: -; j_gene: TRBJ2-6; CDR3nt: TGTGCCAGCAGGCAATCAGGGGGCGCTGGGGCCAACGTCCTGACTTTC; CDR3aa: CASRQSGGAGANVLTF
d_gene: -; v_gene: TRBV28; abundance: -; j_gene: TRBJ2-7; CDR3nt: TGTGCCAGTATGGAGGGGGCGGGCGAGCAGTACTTC; CDR3aa: CASMEGAGEQYF
d_gene: -; v_gene: TRBV5-4; abundance: -; j_gene: TRBJ1-1; CDR3nt: TGTGCCAGCAGCCCACCAAGAGTTTCGGGGAAGTGGGCTGAAGCTTTCTTT; CDR3aa: CASSPPRVSGKWAEAFF
d_gene: -; v_gene: TRBV9; abundance: -; j_gene: TRBJ2-2; CDR3nt: TGTGCCAGCAGCCCCGCGGGGTCCACCGGGGAGCTGTTTTTT; CDR3aa: CASSPAGSTGELFF